Given below is one T cell receptor beta chain in context. These data are taken from a study of blood T cell repertoires in COVID-19. Germline V gene sequence: CDR1 SGHNT, CDR2 YENEEA. V lost 5 bases to trimming and J lost 5 bases, with 12 bases between them. The CDR3 has 13 residues. Libraries were prepared by immunoSEQ multiplex PCR; TCRdb keeps only in-frame clonotypes and omits some of them. The sample lists roughly 500,000 clones; 85% to 90% were seen once. The V and J genes are TRBV11-3 and TRBJ2-5; maybe TRBD2 (6 bases). The specimen sequenced was peripheral blood. The TCR was taken from a man aged 18 to 30 with COVID-19, enrolled during active disease. CDR3 amino acids: CASSRERLETQYF. DNA for the CDR3: TGTGCCAGCAGCCGGGAGAGGTTGGAGACCCAGTACTTC. The full variable domain, its missing parts supplied by reference TRBV11-3 and TRBJ2-5, is EAGVVQSPRYKIIEKKQPVAFWCNPISGHNTLYWYLQNLGQGPELLIRYENEEAVDDSQLPKDRFSAERLKGVDSTLKIQPAELGDSAVYLCASSRERLETQYFGPGTRLLVL.